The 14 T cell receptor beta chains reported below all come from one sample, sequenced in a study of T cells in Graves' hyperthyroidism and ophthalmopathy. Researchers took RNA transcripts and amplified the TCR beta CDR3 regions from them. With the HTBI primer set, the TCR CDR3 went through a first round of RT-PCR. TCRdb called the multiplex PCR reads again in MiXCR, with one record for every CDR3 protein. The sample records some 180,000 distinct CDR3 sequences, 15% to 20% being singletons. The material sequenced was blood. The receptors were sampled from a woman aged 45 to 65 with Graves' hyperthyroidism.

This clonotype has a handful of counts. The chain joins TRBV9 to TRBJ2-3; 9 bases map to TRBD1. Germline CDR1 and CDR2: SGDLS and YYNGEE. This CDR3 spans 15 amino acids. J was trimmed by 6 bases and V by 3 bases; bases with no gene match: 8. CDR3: CASSDNLQGADTQYF. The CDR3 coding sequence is TGTGCCAGCAGCGATAACTTACAGGGGGCGGATACGCAGTATTTT.

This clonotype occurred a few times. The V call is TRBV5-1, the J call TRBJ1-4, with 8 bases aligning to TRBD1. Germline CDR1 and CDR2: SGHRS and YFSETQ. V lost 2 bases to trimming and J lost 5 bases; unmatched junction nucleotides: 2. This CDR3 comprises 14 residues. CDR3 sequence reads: CASSLQGENEKLFF. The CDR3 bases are TGCGCCAGCAGCTTACAGGGGGAAAATGAAAAACTGTTTTTT.

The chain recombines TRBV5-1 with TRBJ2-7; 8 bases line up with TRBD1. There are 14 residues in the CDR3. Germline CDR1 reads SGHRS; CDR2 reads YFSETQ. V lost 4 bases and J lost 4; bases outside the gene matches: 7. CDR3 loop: CASSVLGQEYEQYF. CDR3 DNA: TGCGCCAGCAGCGTTTTGGGACAGGAGTACGAGCAGTACTTC.

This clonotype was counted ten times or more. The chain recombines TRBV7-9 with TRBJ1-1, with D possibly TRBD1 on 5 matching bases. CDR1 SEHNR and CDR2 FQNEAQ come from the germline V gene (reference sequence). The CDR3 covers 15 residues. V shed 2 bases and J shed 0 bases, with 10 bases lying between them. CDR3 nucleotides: TGTGCCAGCAGCTTAAGGGGAGGGTTGAACACTGAAGCTTTCTTT. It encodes CASSLRGGLNTEAFF. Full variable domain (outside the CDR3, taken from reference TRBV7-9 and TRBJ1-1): DTGVSQNPRHKITKRGQNVTFRCDPISEHNRLYWYRQTLGQGPEFLTYFQNEAQLEKSRLLSDRFSAERPKGSFSTLEIQRTEQGDSAMYLCASSLRGGLNTEAFFGQGTRLTVV.

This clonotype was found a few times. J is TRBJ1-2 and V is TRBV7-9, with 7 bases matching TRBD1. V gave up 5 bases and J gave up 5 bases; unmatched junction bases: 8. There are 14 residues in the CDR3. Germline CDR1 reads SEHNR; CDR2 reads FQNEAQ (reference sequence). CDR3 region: CASSRTGSDYGYTF. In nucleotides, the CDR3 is TGTGCCAGCAGCCGGACAGGTTCAGATTATGGCTACACCTTC. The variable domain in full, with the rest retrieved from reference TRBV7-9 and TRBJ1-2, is DTGVSQNPRHKITKRGQNVTFRCDPISEHNRLYWYRQTLGQGPEFLTYFQNEAQLEKSRLLSDRFSAERPKGSFSTLEIQRTEQGDSAMYLCASSRTGSDYGYTFGSGTRLTVV.

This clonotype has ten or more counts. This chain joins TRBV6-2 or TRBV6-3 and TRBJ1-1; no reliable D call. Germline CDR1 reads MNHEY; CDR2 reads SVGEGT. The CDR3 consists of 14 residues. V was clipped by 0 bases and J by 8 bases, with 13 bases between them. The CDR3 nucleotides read TGTGCCAGCAGTTACTCGAGCCCGGTTTCAGAAGCTTTCTTT. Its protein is CASSYSSPVSEAFF.

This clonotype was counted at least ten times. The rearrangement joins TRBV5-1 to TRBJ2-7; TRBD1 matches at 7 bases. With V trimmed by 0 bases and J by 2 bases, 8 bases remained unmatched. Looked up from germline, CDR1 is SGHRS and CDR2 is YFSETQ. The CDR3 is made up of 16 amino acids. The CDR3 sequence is CASSLGVGQGAYEQYF. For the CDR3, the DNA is TGCGCCAGCAGCTTGGGGGTTGGCCAGGGGGCCTACGAGCAGTACTTC.

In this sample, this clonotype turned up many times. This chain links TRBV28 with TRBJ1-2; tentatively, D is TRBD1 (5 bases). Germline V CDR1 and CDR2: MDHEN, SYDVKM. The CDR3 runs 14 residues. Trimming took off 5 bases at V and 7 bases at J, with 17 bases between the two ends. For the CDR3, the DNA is TGTGCCAGCAGTGGAACTGGGGCAGGGTTTGGCTACACCTTC. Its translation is CASSGTGAGFGYTF.

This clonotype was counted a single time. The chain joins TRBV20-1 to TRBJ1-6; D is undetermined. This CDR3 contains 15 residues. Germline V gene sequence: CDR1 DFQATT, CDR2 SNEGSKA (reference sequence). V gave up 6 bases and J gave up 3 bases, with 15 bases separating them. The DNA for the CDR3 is TGCAGTGCCATAGGGAGGGCAAACTATAATTCACCCCTCCACTTT. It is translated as CSAIGRANYNSPLHF.

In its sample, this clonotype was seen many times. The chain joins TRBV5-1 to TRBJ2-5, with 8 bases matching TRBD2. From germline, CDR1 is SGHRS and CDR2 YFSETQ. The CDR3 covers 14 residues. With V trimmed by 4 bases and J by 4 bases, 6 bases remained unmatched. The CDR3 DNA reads TGCGCCAGCAGCCCGGGGGGGAGAGGAGAGACCCAGTACTTC. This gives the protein CASSPGGRGETQYF.

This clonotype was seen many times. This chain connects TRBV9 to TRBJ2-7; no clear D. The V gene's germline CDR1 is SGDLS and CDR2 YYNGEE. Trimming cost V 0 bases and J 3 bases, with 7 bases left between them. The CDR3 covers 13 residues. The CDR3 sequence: CASSVDGNYEQYF. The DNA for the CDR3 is TGTGCCAGCAGCGTAGATGGGAACTACGAGCAGTACTTC. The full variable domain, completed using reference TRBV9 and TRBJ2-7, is DSGVTQTPKHLITATGQRVTLRCSPRSGDLSVYWYQQSLDQGLQFLIQYYNGEERAKGNILERFSAQQFPDLHSELNLSSLELGDSALYFCASSVDGNYEQYFGPGTRLTVT.

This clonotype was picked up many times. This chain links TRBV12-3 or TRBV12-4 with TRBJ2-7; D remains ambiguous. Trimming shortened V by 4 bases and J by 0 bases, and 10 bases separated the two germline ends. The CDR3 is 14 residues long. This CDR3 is CASSSPTVSYEQYF. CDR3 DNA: TGTGCCAGCAGTTCTCCGACGGTCTCCTACGAGCAGTACTTC.

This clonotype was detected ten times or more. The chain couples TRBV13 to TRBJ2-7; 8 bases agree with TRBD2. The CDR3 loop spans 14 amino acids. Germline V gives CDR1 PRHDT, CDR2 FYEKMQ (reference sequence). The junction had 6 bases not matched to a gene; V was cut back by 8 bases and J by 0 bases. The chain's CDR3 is CASGRGGLSYEQYF. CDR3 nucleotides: TGTGCCAGCGGCCGGGGGGGCCTCTCCTACGAGCAGTACTTC.

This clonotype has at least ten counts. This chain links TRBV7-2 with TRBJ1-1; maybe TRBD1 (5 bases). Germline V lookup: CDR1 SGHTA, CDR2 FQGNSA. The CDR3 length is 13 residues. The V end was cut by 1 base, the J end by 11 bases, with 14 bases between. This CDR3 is CASSLDVQGDAFF. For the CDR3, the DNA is TGTGCCAGCAGCTTAGATGTTCAAGGGGATGCTTTCTTT.